This TCR beta chain was sequenced for a study of long-term antiretroviral therapy in people with HIV. Study-level information: By about a decade, the earliest samples predate the 2015 immediate-ART recommendation. The study, taken as a whole, reports: The study found that diversity rose after ART but stayed below transplant donor controls.

V gave up 2 bases and J gave up 7 bases, with 9 bases separating them. The germline gives CDR1 LNHDA, CDR2 SQIVND (reference sequence). The CDR3 length is 13 residues. This clone was counted a single time. Its antigen is still unknown. Without exception, participants with HIV were treated in the United States. Sequencing relied on immunoSEQ assay v3.0, run at survey level. Clones were read by immunoSEQ multiplex PCR, and TCRdb kept only the in-frame ones, dropping some. Among more than 20,000 clones, roughly 79% were seen once, and the ten largest hold about a sixth. The chain has TRBV19 and TRBJ1-5, with unresolved D. This sample comprised unsorted PBMCs, obtained at the start of antiretroviral therapy, before treatment. The receptor's source is a woman younger than 35 with HIV. The CDR3: CASSITRAQPQHF. The CDR3 DNA reads TGTGCCAGTAGTATAACTCGGGCGCAGCCCCAGCATTTT. Looking up the rest from reference TRBV19 and TRBJ1-5 gives the full variable domain: DGGITQSPKYLFRKEGQNVTLSCEQNLNHDAMYWYRQDPGQGLRLIYYSQIVNDFQKGDIAEGYSVSREKKESFPLTVTSAQKNPTAFYLCASSITRAQPQHFGDGTRLSIL.